Each of the 16 T cell receptor beta chains below was sequenced from the same sample in a study of blood T cell repertoires in COVID-19. Measured with immunoSEQ multiplex PCR; TCRdb has only the in-frame clones, and not every one. The sample gives 200,000 or so clones, approximately 79% of which show up once; 5.1% is in the top ten. Sample: peripheral blood. All receptors come from a human donor in a cohort sampled during active COVID-19.

The chain couples TRBV7-9 to TRBJ2-4; D may be TRBD1 (6 bases). CDR1 SEHNR and CDR2 FQNEAQ come from the germline V gene (reference sequence). V was trimmed by 0 bases and J by 0 bases, leaving 12 bases between them. This CDR3 has 17 residues. The CDR3 here is CASSLARQALAKNIQYF. CDR3 coding DNA: TGTGCCAGCAGCTTAGCGCGACAGGCCCTAGCCAAAAACATTCAGTACTTC.

In this sample, this clone turned up a few times. V gene TRBV11-3 combines with J gene TRBJ1-1; possibly TRBD1 for D (5 bases). This CDR3 has 12 amino acids. Germline V gene sequence: CDR1 SGHNT, CDR2 YENEEA. Trimming removed 5 bases at V and 8 bases at J, with 12 bases between. The CDR3 region is CASSEGRTEAFF. CDR3 in DNA: TGTGCCAGCAGCGAAGGTCGGACAGAAGCTTTCTTT.

This sequence joins TRBV4-1 and TRBJ2-1, with D maybe TRBD2 (5 bases). The V end lost 2 bases, the J end lost 2 bases, and 7 bases lay between the germline ends. Germline assignment: CDR1 MGHRA and CDR2 YSYEKL. This CDR3 is 14 amino acids long. In DNA, the CDR3 is TGCGCCAGCAGCCAACGGGGTACCTACAATGAGCAGTTCTTC. Residues: CASSQRGTYNEQFF.

V usage is TRBV28 and J usage is TRBJ2-7; D might be TRBD1 (6 bases). V was shortened by 7 bases and J by 2 bases, with 18 bases between the two germline ends. Germline V gene lookup returns CDR1 MDHEN and CDR2 SYDVKM. The CDR3 extends over 15 amino acids. DNA of the CDR3: TGTGCCAGCACCTCAGGGACACTGACACCCTACGAGCAGTACTTC. Its protein is CASTSGTLTPYEQYF.

The J gene is TRBJ2-5, the V gene TRBV6-5; 9 nucleotides line up with TRBD2. CDR3 length equals 13 residues. Trimming cost V 7 bases and J 4 bases; bases outside gene matches: 4. The germline V gene has CDR1 MNHEY and CDR2 SVGAGI. CDR3 bases: TGTGCCAGCACTATACTAGCGGGAGAGACCCAGTACTTC. It codes for CASTILAGETQYF.

This sequence joins TRBV6-5 and TRBJ1-1; D gene unclear. The CDR3 is 15 amino acids. CDR1 MNHEY and CDR2 SVGAGI come from the germline V gene. V lost 6 bases and J lost 5, with 19 bases in between. The CDR3 is CASSRVAVGVTEAFF. The DNA for the CDR3 is TGTGCCAGCAGCCGTGTGGCCGTGGGCGTGACTGAAGCTTTCTTT.

This sequence joins TRBV3-1 (or the pseudogene TRBV3-2) and TRBJ2-1; weak D call: TRBD1 (7 bases). V was shortened by 4 bases and J by 5 bases, with 12 bases between the two germline ends. The length of the CDR3 is 14 residues. Germline loops: CDR1 LGHDT, CDR2 YNNKEL (reference sequence). The CDR3 nucleotides are TGTGCCAGCAGCCGACTAGACAGGGACAATGAGCAGTTCTTC. Translation gives CASSRLDRDNEQFF.

The rearrangement links TRBV6-6 to TRBJ2-3; 9 bases match TRBD2. The CDR3 consists of 16 residues. The V gene's germline CDR1 is MNHNY and CDR2 SVGAGI (reference sequence). The junction had 8 bases not matched to a gene; V was cut back by 2 bases and J by 5 bases. DNA for the CDR3: TGTGCCAGCAGTTACCCGATAGCGGGAGAGGGAGATACGCAGTATTTT. Translation gives CASSYPIAGEGDTQYF.

V usage is TRBV7-2 and J usage is TRBJ2-7; 9 bases align to TRBD1. The germline V gene has CDR1 SGHTA and CDR2 FQGNSA. The CDR3 spans 15 residues. Germline trimming cut 5 bases from V and 0 bases from J; bases unmatched to any gene: 5. The DNA of the CDR3 is TGTGCCAGCAGCCCCCGGGACAGGGTCTCCTACGAGCAGTACTTC. Its protein product is CASSPRDRVSYEQYF.

The chain links TRBV28 to TRBJ2-7; 10 bases are shared with TRBD1. The ends lost 4 bases at V and 6 bases at J; junction bases unmatched: 6. Germline V gives CDR1 MDHEN, CDR2 SYDVKM. This CDR3 spans 14 amino acids. CDR3 sequence: CASSSLDRGVEQYF. In nucleotides, the CDR3 is TGTGCCAGCAGTTCCCTGGACAGGGGGGTCGAGCAGTACTTC.

The V and J genes are TRBV28 and TRBJ2-4; 9 bases line up with TRBD1. Trimming cost V 2 bases and J 0 bases; bases outside gene matches: 2. Germline V gene sequence: CDR1 MDHEN, CDR2 SYDVKM. This CDR3 contains 16 residues. CDR3 DNA: TGTGCCAGCAGTTTAAGGACAGGGGTAGCCAAAAACATTCAGTACTTC. The encoded protein is CASSLRTGVAKNIQYF.

This chain links TRBV7-6 with TRBJ2-1; 7 nucleotides match TRBD1. CDR3 length: 15 amino acids. CDR1 is SGHVS, CDR2 FNYEAQ, per germline. With 5 bases clipped from V and 8 bases from J, the junction kept 12 bases outside the gene matches. The CDR3 sequence is CASSPRDRFSDEQFF. Written as DNA, the CDR3 is TGTGCCAGCAGCCCCAGGGACAGATTCTCCGATGAGCAGTTCTTC.

This clone came up once. This chain uses TRBV6-2 or TRBV6-3 with TRBJ2-7, with a tentative D call TRBD1 (5 bases). Trimming left V 0 bases short and J 3 bases short, with 12 bases between. CDR1 is MNHEY and CDR2 is SVGEGT in the germline V gene. This CDR3 has 15 amino acids. The CDR3 loop is CASSYSEDNFYEQYF. CDR3 coding DNA: TGTGCCAGCAGTTACTCCGAGGACAACTTCTACGAGCAGTACTTC.

This clone was observed a few times. This chain connects TRBV27 to TRBJ1-1; 7 bases line up with TRBD1. The CDR3 length is 13 residues. Germline trimming cut 7 bases from V and 1 base from J; bases unmatched to any gene: 3. CDR1 is MNHEY and CDR2 is SMNVEV in the germline V gene (reference sequence). The CDR3 DNA follows: TGTGCCAGCATGCGACAGGGGAACACTGAAGCTTTCTTT. Translating gives CASMRQGNTEAFF.

This chain joins TRBV7-9 and TRBJ2-2; TRBD2 matches 7 bases. CDR3 size: 16 residues. The J segment lost 1 base and the V segment lost 5 bases, leaving 7 bases of the junction unmatched. CDR1 SEHNR and CDR2 FQNEAQ come from the germline V gene (reference sequence). In DNA, the CDR3 is TGTGCCAGCAGCGCAAAGGGAGGGAAGAACACCGGGGAGCTGTTTTTT. Its translation: CASSAKGGKNTGELFF.

The V and J genes are TRBV30 and TRBJ2-5, with TRBD1 identical over 7 bases. The CDR3 runs 17 residues. The V segment lost 2 bases and the J segment 6 bases; nucleotides outside the gene matches: 18. The germline CDR1 and CDR2 sequences are GTSNPN and SVGIG (reference sequence). The CDR3 nucleotides read TGTGCCTGGAGTTTCACTTATATTAGGGGGCTGTTCAAGACCCAGTACTTC. This encodes CAWSFTYIRGLFKTQYF.